A single sample is the source of the 13 T cell receptor beta chains below, sequenced in a study of T cell responses to AZD1222 COVID-19 vaccine. Sequencing used immunoSEQ multiplex PCR; TCRdb keeps in-frame clones, though not all of them. The sample shows roughly 130,000 clones, roughly nine tenths of them seen only once. This sample comprised peripheral blood, obtained on day 0 of AZD1222 vaccination. The receptors shown here come from an adult in good health.

The V gene is TRBV5-1, the J gene TRBJ1-1, with D perhaps matching TRBD1 (5 bases). CDR3 length: 14 residues. V shed 4 bases and J shed 5 bases, with 15 bases lying between them. From germline, CDR1 is SGHRS and CDR2 YFSETQ. The CDR3: CASSPFPGDTEAFF. The CDR3 region has the DNA TGCGCCAGCAGCCCATTCCCGGGGGATACTGAAGCTTTCTTT.

V usage is TRBV5-6 and J usage is TRBJ1-4; D may be TRBD1 (5 bases). Deletions cut 1 base from V and 5 bases from J, with 12 bases between. Germline CDR1 and CDR2: SGHDT and YYEEEE. The CDR3 extends over 15 amino acids. The DNA of the CDR3 is TGTGCCAGCAGCTTGTGGACACCTCCGAATGAAAAACTGTTTTTT. It is translated as CASSLWTPPNEKLFF.

The genes are TRBV5-1 and TRBJ1-2; D is unclear. The germline V and J ends were trimmed by 4 bases and 0 bases, with 10 bases remaining between them. Germline values: CDR1 SGHRS, CDR2 YFSETQ. The CDR3 totals 14 residues. The CDR3 protein is CASSPDGPNYGYTF. For the CDR3, the DNA is TGCGCCAGCAGCCCGGACGGACCTAACTATGGCTACACCTTC.

The V call is TRBV4-1, the J call TRBJ2-1, with D perhaps matching TRBD2 (7 bases). This CDR3 spans 16 amino acids. Trimming took 4 bases from V and 7 from J, leaving 20 bases between them. Germline CDR1 reads MGHRA; CDR2 reads YSYEKL. The CDR3 coding sequence is TGCGCCAGCAGCCCCCAAAAGGGGGGGGCGCGGAATGAGCAGTTCTTC. Encoded protein: CASSPQKGGARNEQFF.

This clone came up a few times. The J gene is TRBJ2-7, the V gene TRBV7-9, with D maybe TRBD1 (6 bases). V lost 0 bases and J 6 bases, leaving 18 bases between the germline ends. CDR3 length: 16 residues. CDR1 is SEHNR and CDR2 is FQNEAQ in the germline V gene (reference sequence). The CDR3 reads CASSLAPGIRGFEQYF. In DNA, the CDR3 is TGTGCCAGCAGCTTAGCGCCGGGAATAAGGGGGTTCGAGCAGTACTTC.

The chain combines TRBV6-5 with TRBJ1-1; 9 bases match TRBD1. This CDR3 has 13 amino acids. Germline CDR1 is MNHEY and CDR2 is SVGAGI. Losses at the gene ends were 8 bases for V and 5 bases for J; bases not matched to a gene: 6. CDR3 loop: CASGGTGTTEAFF. In DNA, the CDR3 is TGTGCCAGCGGGGGGACAGGGACGACTGAAGCTTTCTTT.

The CDR3 is CASSVGPEGFF. As DNA, the CDR3 is TGTGCCAGCTCAGTAGGCCCTGAGGGTTTCTTT. The chain is built from TRBV18 and TRBJ1-1; D gene uncertain. V lost 5 bases, J lost 13 bases, and 14 bases lay in between. Per the germline V gene, CDR1 is KGHSH and CDR2 is LQKENI. The CDR3 is made up of 11 amino acids.

This sequence joins TRBV5-8 and TRBJ2-5; D call uncertain. Germline V lookup: CDR1 SGHTS, CDR2 YDEGEE. This CDR3 is built from 15 residues. Trimming took off 0 bases at V and 1 base at J, with 10 bases between the two ends. The CDR3 nucleotides are TGTGCCAGCAGCTTGGCCGGGCGCATCCAAGAGACCCAGTACTTC. As protein: CASSLAGRIQETQYF.

CDR3 residues: CASSSPGQRQETQYF. For the CDR3, the DNA is TGCGCCAGCAGCTCGCCGGGACAGCGTCAAGAGACCCAGTACTTC. This sequence joins TRBV5-1 and TRBJ2-5; 7 positions match TRBD1. J gave up 2 bases and V 3 bases, and 7 bases lay outside the gene matches. Germline CDR1 is SGHRS and CDR2 is YFSETQ. This CDR3 region has 15 residues.

V gene TRBV4-3 combines with J gene TRBJ1-2, with D hard to call. CDR3 length equals 14 residues. Trimming removed 4 bases from V and 9 bases from J, with 18 bases in between. Germline V gene data show CDR1 as LGHNA and CDR2 as YSLEER. The CDR3 nucleotides are TGCGCCAGCAGCCTTCAACTATCCCTGCATAGCTACACCTTC. Protein product: CASSLQLSLHSYTF.

The J gene is TRBJ2-1, the V gene TRBV7-2, with 8 positions matching TRBD2. CDR1 SGHTA and CDR2 FQGNSA come from the germline V gene. V was pared by 5 bases and J by 9 bases, with 12 bases of the junction left unmatched. This CDR3 has 15 residues. CDR3 nucleotides: TGTGCCAGCAGCCCCCTCAGCGGGAGTGGTATTGAGCAGTTCTTC. Encoded protein: CASSPLSGSGIEQFF.

The chain is built from TRBV9 and TRBJ1-5, with a weak D call TRBD1 (5 bases). The CDR3 loop spans 16 amino acids. CDR1 and CDR2 from the germline V gene are SGDLS and YYNGEE. V dropped 0 bases and J dropped 3 bases, with 13 bases sitting between them. The CDR3 region is CASSVEGPLTNQPQHF. The CDR3 DNA reads as TGTGCCAGCAGCGTAGAGGGACCCCTAACCAATCAGCCCCAGCATTTT.

V and J are TRBV6-5 and TRBJ1-2; D is ambiguous. Germline lookup yields CDR1 MNHEY and CDR2 SVGAGI. This CDR3 has 13 residues. The ends were cut back, 1 base at V and 2 bases at J, with 5 bases in the middle. CDR3 in DNA: TGTGCCAGCAGTTACTACAGAAACTATGGCTACACCTTC. This codes for CASSYYRNYGYTF.